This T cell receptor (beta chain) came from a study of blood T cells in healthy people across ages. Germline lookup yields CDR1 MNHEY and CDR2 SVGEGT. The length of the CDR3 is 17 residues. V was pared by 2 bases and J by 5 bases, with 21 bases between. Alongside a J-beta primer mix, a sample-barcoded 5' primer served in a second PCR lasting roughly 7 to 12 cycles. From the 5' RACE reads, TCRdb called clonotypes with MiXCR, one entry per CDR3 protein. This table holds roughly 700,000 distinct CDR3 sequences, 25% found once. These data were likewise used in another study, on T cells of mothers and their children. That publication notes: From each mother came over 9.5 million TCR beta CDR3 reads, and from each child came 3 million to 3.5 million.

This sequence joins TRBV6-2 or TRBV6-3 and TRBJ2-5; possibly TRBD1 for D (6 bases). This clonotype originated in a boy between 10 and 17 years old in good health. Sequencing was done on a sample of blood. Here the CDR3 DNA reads TGTGCCAGCAGTTACAATGTGGGCAGGGGACCTACGGAGACCCAGTACTTC. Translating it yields CASSYNVGRGPTETQYF.